This paragraph covers one T cell receptor (beta chain) sequence. The clone's antigen remains unknown. No per-base quality is available; no much larger clone lies one base away. Collaborating institutions collected whole blood in K2EDTA tubes following their own protocols. For TCRbeta analysis, collaborator samples were shipped as frozen whole blood, as isolated PBMCs, or as DNA extracted from either sample type. The data derive from a study of blood T cell repertoires in COVID-19 (TCRdb year 2020). Regarding the study in general: The collaborator samples originated in the United States, Italy and Spain and spanned the acute and convalescent phases of COVID-19. HLA class I and class II types, where available, came from metadata supplied by the sample provider rather than from assay-based typing. The dataset comprised deeply sampled blood TCRbeta repertoires from subjects exposed to, actively infected with, or recovered from COVID-19. The material from the prospective study consisted of cDNA or gDNA derived from T cells, B-cell-depleted T cells, or PBMCs. A freely available public database, intended as a resource for researchers studying the immune response to SARS-CoV-2, is where the repertoires were released. Samples came from the ongoing ImmuneRACE study (first 160 participants) plus 1,254 subjects from 6 global collaborators. The sample metadata nearly always contained a de-identified subject ID, COVID-19 status, age in years and sex. What the authors observed across the whole study: Clinical and demographic metadata were provided uncurated, with the amount varying by source and participant.

The CDR3 numbers 18 residues from cysteine through phenylalanine. CDR3 DNA is the only sequence kept; it has 54 bases, read in frame from the first base. TCRbeta CDR3 regions were amplified from genomic DNA using the immunoSEQ Assay, a bias-controlled multiplex PCR. In the paper's pipeline: Within the assay, amplification of reference gene primers was used to estimate how many nucleated cells each sample contained. To quantify the absolute abundance of each unique TCRbeta CDR3 rearrangement, sequence reads were collapsed and filtered. For each sample, productive Simpson clonality was calculated as the square root of Simpson's diversity index across productive rearrangements. This immuneACCESS table, as held by TCRdb, lists in-frame sequences with V and J called but not all clones. Of the missing ones, under half trace to an unresolved V gene in checked studies; the others have no known cause. V, J and clone size are those of that table, while D and trimming were read from the DNA. For this sample the table gives roughly 88,000 clones, of which roughly 80% were detected only once. Roughly 15% of the sample goes to the ten largest clones.

Sequenced input: peripheral blood. This receptor was obtained from a woman aged 80 or over with active or convalescent COVID-19. Recombination linked TRBV21-1 to TRBJ2-1; the D call of TRBD1 is as the table states it, not checked on the DNA. TRBV21-1 is flagged as a pseudogene. The sequence in DNA is TGTGCCAGCAATACAGGGGACCCCGGGACTTACTCCTACAATGAGCAGTTCTTC. It specifies CASNTGDPGTYSYNEQFF.